These 25 T cell receptor beta chains came from one sample sequenced in a study of blood T cell repertoires in COVID-19. The table came from immunoSEQ multiplex PCR; TCRdb's copy has only in-frame clones and leaves some out. The sample has a few hundred thousand clones; approximately 82% are singletons. The sample taken for sequencing was peripheral blood. The receptors come from a man in his 60s who had recovered from COVID-19.

The chain employs TRBV19 and TRBJ1-6; 7 nucleotides agree with TRBD1. The CDR3 totals 14 residues. In germline, CDR1 is LNHDA, CDR2 SQIVND (reference sequence). Trimming cost V 9 bases and J 7 bases; bases outside gene matches: 9. The chain's CDR3 is CASTPGQLNSPLHF. CDR3 nucleotides: TGTGCCAGCACACCGGGACAGCTGAATTCACCCCTCCACTTT.

The rearrangement uses TRBV11-2 and TRBJ1-1; possibly TRBD1 for D (6 bases). The V and J ends lost 2 bases and 2 bases respectively, with 9 bases between them. Germline CDR1 SGHAT, CDR2 FQNNGV. The CDR3 covers 14 residues. CDR3 sequence: CASSLSGVNTEAFF. The CDR3 nucleotides read TGTGCCAGCAGCTTATCAGGGGTTAACACTGAAGCTTTCTTT.

This clone was detected only once. This chain uses TRBV10-2 with TRBJ1-5, with 7 nucleotides matching TRBD1. The V gene's germline CDR1 is WSHSY and CDR2 SAAADI. After removal of 3 bases from V and 4 bases from J, the junction contained 6 bases not matched to a gene. This CDR3 has 15 amino acids. CDR3 DNA: TGCGCCAGCAGTGACGGACAGGCCGCTAATCAGCCCCAGCATTTT. This translates into CASSDGQAANQPQHF.

This clone was found a few times. The chain employs TRBV19 and TRBJ1-5; D gene ambiguous. The germline V gene encodes CDR1 LNHDA and CDR2 SQIVND (reference sequence). The CDR3 contains 14 residues. Trimming pared 3 bases from V and 7 bases from J, leaving 13 bases between. The CDR3 is CASSIGWSGQPQHF. CDR3 bases: TGTGCCAGTAGTATTGGTTGGTCGGGGCAGCCCCAGCATTTT.

This clone was detected only once. V usage is TRBV28 and J usage is TRBJ2-5; possibly TRBD1 for D (6 bases). The germline V gene encodes CDR1 MDHEN and CDR2 SYDVKM. V was clipped by 6 bases and J by 2 bases, with 10 bases between them. This CDR3 contains 13 residues. Written as DNA, the CDR3 is TGTGCCAGCAGAAGCACAGGGCAAGAGACCCAGTACTTC. Translated: CASRSTGQETQYF. Drawing the rest from reference TRBV28 and TRBJ2-5, the complete variable domain is DVKVTQSSRYLVKRTGEKVFLECVQDMDHENMFWYRQDPGLGLRLIYFSYDVKMKEKGDIPEGYSVSREKKERFSLILESASTNQTSMYLCASRSTGQETQYFGPGTRLLVL.

V usage is TRBV19 and J usage is TRBJ2-7; tentatively, D is TRBD2 (5 bases). V was shortened by 9 bases and J by 0 bases, with 15 bases between the two germline ends. The CDR3 spans 14 residues. CDR1 LNHDA and CDR2 SQIVND come from the germline V gene (reference sequence). The CDR3 reads CASRRTASSYEQYF. The CDR3 DNA is TGTGCCAGCCGCAGGACTGCTAGCTCCTACGAGCAGTACTTC. The full variable domain, rest sourced from reference TRBV19 and TRBJ2-7, is DGGITQSPKYLFRKEGQNVTLSCEQNLNHDAMYWYRQDPGQGLRLIYYSQIVNDFQKGDIAEGYSVSREKKESFPLTVTSAQKNPTAFYLCASRRTASSYEQYFGPGTRLTVT.

With regard to this clone: Other DNA sequences of this sample code for an identical CDR3. The rearrangement links TRBV5-1 to TRBJ2-5; a possible D gene is TRBD2 (5 bases). V lost 0 bases and J lost 2, with 8 bases in between. Looked up from germline, CDR1 is SGHRS and CDR2 is YFSETQ. This CDR3 contains 14 residues. The CDR3: CASSLGGSQETQYF. The CDR3 DNA is TGCGCCAGCAGCTTGGGTGGGAGTCAAGAGACCCAGTACTTC. The entire variable domain, with the rest obtained from reference TRBV5-1 and TRBJ2-5, is as follows: KAGVTQTPRYLIKTRGQQVTLSCSPISGHRSVSWYQQTPGQGLQFLFEYFSETQRNKGNFPGRFSGRQFSNSRSEMNVSTLELGDSALYLCASSLGGSQETQYFGPGTRLLVL.

This clone was counted once. This sequence joins TRBV14 and TRBJ1-4; D is ambiguous. V was trimmed by 2 bases and J by 0 bases, leaving 10 bases between them. Germline CDR1 is SGHDN and CDR2 is FVKESK. The CDR3 totals 16 residues. The CDR3 is CASSQPGSATNEKLFF. In DNA, the CDR3 is TGTGCCAGCAGCCAACCGGGGTCTGCAACTAATGAAAAACTGTTTTTT.

The chain has TRBV6-5 and TRBJ2-6; D is possibly TRBD1 (5 bases). The CDR3 is made up of 16 amino acids. The germline V gene encodes CDR1 MNHEY and CDR2 SVGAGI. V was shortened by 4 bases and J by 1 base, with 11 bases between the two germline ends. The CDR3 nucleotides are TGTGCCAGCAGTTGGGGCAGAGCATCTGGGGCCAACGTCCTGACTTTC. It translates to CASSWGRASGANVLTF.

To note about this clone: A far larger clone is only one base removed, so a read error is likely. This chain uses TRBV11-1 with TRBJ1-2; D perhaps matches TRBD1 (6 bases). V was cut by 6 bases and J by 4 bases, with 12 bases left in between. CDR1 and CDR2 (germline): SGHAT, FQDESV (reference sequence). The CDR3 length is 13 residues. Here the CDR3 DNA reads TGTGCCAGCAGTTTCGCAGGGGCCTATGGCTACACCTTC. Translated, it gives CASSFAGAYGYTF.

The CDR3 sequence is CASSSRLDEQYF. DNA of the CDR3: TGTGCCAGTAGTAGCAGGCTCGACGAGCAGTACTTC. The V gene is TRBV19, the J gene TRBJ2-7; D is undetermined. Per germline, CDR1 LNHDA and CDR2 SQIVND (reference sequence). CDR3 length equals 12 residues. Trimming cost V 4 bases and J 5 bases, with 9 bases left between them.

The gene calls are TRBV29-1 and TRBJ1-4, with 9 positions matching TRBD1. The germline gives CDR1 SQVTM, CDR2 ANQGSEA. V lost 7 bases and J lost 8; bases outside the gene matches: 8. There are 13 residues in the CDR3. The chain's CDR3 is CSASTGGGEKLFF. CDR3 nucleotide sequence: TGCAGCGCTTCGACAGGGGGGGGAGAAAAACTGTTTTTT.

CDR3 nucleotide sequence: TGTGCCAGCAGCGTAGAGGCGGCGGGCAATCAGCCCCAGCATTTT. Its translation is CASSVEAAGNQPQHF. This chain connects TRBV9 to TRBJ1-5; D unresolved. Germline CDR1 is SGDLS and CDR2 is YYNGEE. The CDR3 length is 15 residues. The V gene lost 0 bases and the J gene lost 2 bases, with 9 bases spanning the gap.

The chain recombines TRBV18 with TRBJ2-7; 9 positions match TRBD1. This CDR3 region has 17 residues. The junction had 13 bases not matched to a gene; V was cut back by 4 bases and J by 3 bases. Per germline, CDR1 KGHSH and CDR2 LQKENI. CDR3 in DNA: TGTGCCAGCTCACTGATTTCGGGACAGGGTGCACGCTACGAGCAGTACTTC. This gives the protein CASSLISGQGARYEQYF.

In this sample, this clone turned up once. The rearrangement links TRBV6-5 to TRBJ2-3; 9 bases fit TRBD2. The CDR3 is 13 residues long. After removal of 7 bases from V and 6 bases from J, the junction contained 5 bases not matched to a gene. From germline, CDR1 is MNHEY and CDR2 SVGAGI. This chain's CDR3 is CASTSGVGDTQYF. The CDR3 region has the DNA TGTGCCAGCACTAGCGGGGTGGGGGATACGCAGTATTTT.

In its sample, this clone was seen a few times. The chain has TRBV3-1 (or the pseudogene TRBV3-2) and TRBJ2-7; a possible D gene is TRBD2 (5 bases). From germline, CDR1 is LGHDT and CDR2 YNNKEL (reference sequence). The CDR3 sequence is 15 residues long. Trimming pared 4 bases from V and 6 bases from J, leaving 19 bases between. CDR3 residues: CASSLGEGGRAEQYF. For the CDR3, the DNA is TGTGCCAGCAGCCTCGGAGAAGGAGGTAGGGCCGAGCAGTACTTC.

Only one count was recorded for this clone. The chain carries TRBV28 and TRBJ1-5; tentatively, D is TRBD1 (6 bases). The CDR3 consists of 16 residues. CDR1 and CDR2 from the germline V gene are MDHEN and SYDVKM. The V gene lost 5 bases and the J gene lost 1 base, with 15 bases spanning the gap. The CDR3 region is CASSPTGRGSNQPQHF. The DNA for the CDR3 is TGTGCCAGCAGTCCTACAGGGAGGGGGAGCAATCAGCCCCAGCATTTT.

The chain links TRBV6-5 to TRBJ2-5, with TRBD2 as a possible D gene (7 bases). CDR1 is MNHEY, CDR2 SVGAGI, per germline. The CDR3 runs 15 residues. V lost 8 bases to trimming and J lost 4 bases, with 20 bases between them. The CDR3 DNA reads TGTGCCAGCGGGGGCGTGGCAGGGAGGGGAGAGACCCAGTACTTC. Translating it yields CASGGVAGRGETQYF.

The chain uses TRBV28 and TRBJ2-1; D possibly corresponds to TRBD1 (6 bases). Trimming removed 5 bases at V and 16 bases at J, with 21 bases between. The CDR3 is made up of 13 amino acids. Germline lookup yields CDR1 MDHEN and CDR2 SYDVKM. CDR3 DNA sequence: TGTGCCAGCAGTCTCCTTCAACAGGGATCAGGTTTCTTC. This gives the protein CASSLLQQGSGFF.

The rearrangement uses TRBV6-1 and TRBJ2-1; no clear D gene. The CDR3 loop spans 18 amino acids. Germline CDR1 MNHNS, CDR2 SASEGT. V was trimmed by 2 bases and J by 3 bases, leaving 20 bases between them. The CDR3 DNA follows: TGTGCCAGCAGTGAATTATGGGCAGCCATGTCTCTCTACAATGAGCAGTTCTTC. Its protein product is CASSELWAAMSLYNEQFF.

This clone came up once. The chain carries TRBV7-2 and TRBJ2-1; TRBD2 matches 14 bases. Germline-derived CDR1 and CDR2 are SGHTA and FQGNSA. V dropped 5 bases and J dropped 6; count of bases not matched to a gene: 6. The CDR3 is made up of 16 amino acids. The CDR3, as DNA: TGTGCCAGCAGCCCCAGGACTAGCGGGGGGCCCAATGAGCAGTTCTTC. Translating it yields CASSPRTSGGPNEQFF. The variable domain in full, with the rest retrieved from reference TRBV7-2 and TRBJ2-1, is GAGVSQSPSNKVTEKGKDVELRCDPISGHTALYWYRQSLGQGLEFLIYFQGNSAPDKSGLPSDRFSAERTGGSVSTLTIQRTQQEDSAVYLCASSPRTSGGPNEQFFGPGTRLTVL.

The genes are TRBV2 and TRBJ1-5; TRBD1 might be the D (5 bases). V lost 6 bases and J 6 bases, leaving 12 bases between the germline ends. Germline-derived CDR1 and CDR2 are SNHLY and FYNNEI. The CDR3 covers 13 residues. For the CDR3, the DNA is TGTGCCAGCAGCTCCTCAGGGATTCAGCCCCAGCATTTT. Its protein product is CASSSSGIQPQHF.

The rearrangement uses TRBV28 and TRBJ2-3; no firm D call. The germline V gene encodes CDR1 MDHEN and CDR2 SYDVKM. Trimming took off 3 bases at V and 0 bases at J, with 10 bases between the two ends. The CDR3 has 15 residues. CDR3 loop: CASSLWAESTDTQYF. The CDR3 DNA sequence: TGTGCCAGCAGTTTGTGGGCAGAGAGCACAGATACGCAGTATTTT.

This clone was counted once. J is TRBJ1-5 and V is TRBV19; 8 nucleotides match TRBD1. This CDR3 is built from 14 residues. Germline V gives CDR1 LNHDA, CDR2 SQIVND (reference sequence). J lost 1 base, V lost 7 bases, and 3 bases had no gene match. DNA of the CDR3: TGTGCCAGTAAAAGGACAGGGAGCAATCAGCCCCAGCATTTT. Amino acid sequence: CASKRTGSNQPQHF. Based on the CDR3 plus reference TRBV19 and TRBJ1-5, the full variable domain is DGGITQSPKYLFRKEGQNVTLSCEQNLNHDAMYWYRQDPGQGLRLIYYSQIVNDFQKGDIAEGYSVSREKKESFPLTVTSAQKNPTAFYLCASKRTGSNQPQHFGDGTRLSIL.

This chain uses TRBV24-1 with TRBJ2-2; TRBD1 aligns across 10 bases. The CDR3 runs 15 residues. V trimming: 8 bases; J trimming: 5 bases; junction bases outside the gene matches: 7. From germline, CDR1 is KGHDR and CDR2 SFDVKD. This CDR3 is CATTRDRGTTGELFF. CDR3 DNA: TGTGCCACCACCAGGGACAGGGGAACGACCGGGGAGCTGTTTTTT.